The 24 T cell receptor beta chains below come from one sample, sequenced in a study of immune evolution from preneoplasia to lung adenocarcinoma. Profiling relied on immunoSEQ multiplex PCR, and the TCRdb table lists in-frame clones only, not all of them. The sample shows 6,000 to 7,000 clones, roughly 74% of them seen only once. What was sequenced was FFPE adjacent normal lung tissue. Receptor source: a donor at least 70 years old with lung adenocarcinoma.

The chain combines TRBV18 with TRBJ2-7; D gene ambiguous. The V end lost 0 bases, the J end lost 2 bases, and 8 bases lay between the germline ends. Germline loops: CDR1 KGHSH, CDR2 LQKENI. The CDR3 sequence is 14 residues long. DNA for the CDR3: TGTGCCAGCTCACCACCTAACAGTCCCTACGAGCAGTACTTC. Its translation: CASSPPNSPYEQYF.

The chain recombines TRBV5-6 with TRBJ2-7; tentative D call: TRBD2 (6 bases). V was cut by 7 bases and J by 3 bases, with 14 bases left in between. The germline CDR1 and CDR2 sequences are SGHDT and YYEEEE. This CDR3 has 13 residues. In nucleotides, the CDR3 is TGTGCCAGCTTAGCGGCCCCCAGCTACGAGCAGTACTTC. This codes for CASLAAPSYEQYF.

This chain joins TRBV19 and TRBJ2-7; D not resolved. The V end was cut by 0 bases, the J end by 2 bases, with 11 bases between. The CDR3 extends over 15 amino acids. Germline values: CDR1 LNHDA, CDR2 SQIVND (reference sequence). The CDR3: CASSIDAGGAYEQYF. Written as DNA, the CDR3 is TGTGCCAGTAGTATAGATGCAGGTGGGGCCTACGAGCAGTACTTC.

The J gene is TRBJ2-3, the V gene TRBV5-6; TRBD2 is a possible D gene (6 bases). The CDR3 has 15 residues. Per germline, CDR1 SGHDT and CDR2 YYEEEE. The ends were cut back, 1 base at V and 2 bases at J, with 11 bases in the middle. CDR3 DNA sequence: TGTGCCAGCAGCTTGACGGGAGAGGCCACAGATACGCAGTATTTT. It is translated as CASSLTGEATDTQYF.

DNA for the CDR3: TGTGCCAGCAGTTCACCCAATCAGCCCCAGCATTTT. Its translation: CASSSPNQPQHF. V and J are TRBV28 and TRBJ1-5, with unresolved D. The V gene's germline CDR1 is MDHEN and CDR2 SYDVKM. The CDR3 loop spans 12 amino acids. Trimming pared 4 bases from V and 3 bases from J, leaving 4 bases between. The entire variable domain, with the rest obtained from reference TRBV28 and TRBJ1-5, is as follows: DVKVTQSSRYLVKRTGEKVFLECVQDMDHENMFWYRQDPGLGLRLIYFSYDVKMKEKGDIPEGYSVSREKKERFSLILESASTNQTSMYLCASSSPNQPQHFGDGTRLSIL.

Remarks on this clone: The CDR3 does not end in the conserved phenylalanine or tryptophan, so this is likely a read error. This rearrangement joins TRBV2 to TRBJ1-1, with a possible D match to TRBD1 (6 bases). The germline gives CDR1 SNHLY, CDR2 FYNNEI. Trimming took 10 bases from V and 6 from J, leaving 18 bases between them. The CDR3 is 13 residues long. CDR3 DNA sequence: TGTGCCACCAAATGGTCAGGGGCCGCTGAAGCTTTCCTT. It encodes CATKWSGAAEAFL.

The rearrangement joins TRBV6-5 to TRBJ2-1; perhaps TRBD2 as D (5 bases). This CDR3 contains 11 residues. Trimming pared 5 bases from V and 10 bases from J, leaving 9 bases between. Looked up from germline, CDR1 is MNHEY and CDR2 is SVGAGI. This chain's CDR3 is CASSPRREQFF. CDR3 DNA sequence: TGTGCCAGCAGTCCCCGGAGGGAGCAGTTCTTC.

A single count supports this clone. V usage is TRBV2 and J usage is TRBJ2-7; D remains ambiguous. The CDR3 length is 13 residues. The V gene's germline CDR1 is SNHLY and CDR2 FYNNEI. V was pared by 2 bases and J by 3 bases, with 8 bases between. The CDR3 nucleotides are TGTGCCAGCAGTGAAAATGGGCTCTACGAGCAGTACTTC. The encoded protein is CASSENGLYEQYF. Using reference TRBV2 and TRBJ2-7 for the parts outside the CDR3, the full variable domain is EPEVTQTPSHQVTQMGQEVILRCVPISNHLYFYWYRQILGQKVEFLVSFYNNEISEKSEIFDDQFSVERPDGSNFTLKIRSTKLEDSAMYFCASSENGLYEQYFGPGTRLTVT.

CDR3 DNA sequence: TGCGCCAGCAGCTTTCCCGAGGGGACCCAGTACTTC. It translates to CASSFPEGTQYF. The V gene is TRBV5-1, the J gene TRBJ2-5; possible D gene TRBD2, 5 bases. The CDR3 sequence is 12 residues long. Germline CDR1 reads SGHRS; CDR2 reads YFSETQ. Trimming left V 2 bases short and J 7 bases short, with 9 bases between.

V is TRBV6-1 and J is TRBJ2-7; D not resolved. V dropped 4 bases and J dropped 0 bases, with 13 bases sitting between them. The CDR3 has 15 amino acids. Germline assignment: CDR1 MNHNS and CDR2 SASEGT. The CDR3 DNA is TGTGCCAGCAGTGCTTGGGCCGGTAGCTCCTACGAGCAGTACTTC. Translated: CASSAWAGSSYEQYF.

This chain links TRBV13 with TRBJ2-3; TRBD1 is a possible D gene (6 bases). Germline CDR1 reads PRHDT; CDR2 reads FYEKMQ (reference sequence). The germline V and J ends were trimmed by 7 bases and 6 bases, with 20 bases remaining between them. The CDR3 totals 15 residues. The chain's CDR3 is CASTTTGRQTDTQYF. DNA of the CDR3: TGTGCCAGCACCACCACAGGGCGCCAAACGGATACGCAGTATTTT.

The chain carries TRBV19 and TRBJ1-2, with D maybe TRBD1 (5 bases). The V end was cut by 1 base, the J end by 4 bases, with 16 bases between. Germline CDR1 LNHDA, CDR2 SQIVND (reference sequence). The CDR3 sequence is 16 residues long. CDR3 coding DNA: TGTGCCAGTAGTATAGTCGGGGCCAAAGGGGCCTATGGCTACACCTTC. Encoded protein: CASSIVGAKGAYGYTF.

This clone was counted a single time. CDR3: CASSSPSGSAYNEQFF. The CDR3 DNA follows: TGTGCCAGCAGCTCCCCGAGCGGGAGTGCCTACAATGAGCAGTTCTTC. This chain uses TRBV13 with TRBJ2-1, with 8 positions matching TRBD2. J gave up 2 bases and V 4 bases, and 7 bases lay outside the gene matches. CDR1 and CDR2 (germline): PRHDT, FYEKMQ (reference sequence). The CDR3 totals 16 residues.

The count of this clone is one. This chain joins TRBV11-2 and TRBJ1-1; D gene uncertain. CDR3 length: 17 amino acids. Germline V lookup: CDR1 SGHAT, CDR2 FQNNGV. Trimming left V 3 bases short and J 0 bases short, with 17 bases between. CDR3: CASSFRIRPEVNTEAFF. CDR3 coding DNA: TGTGCCAGCAGCTTCCGAATACGCCCCGAGGTGAACACTGAAGCTTTCTTT.

The chain is built from TRBV6-1 and TRBJ1-5, with D hard to call. The V end was cut by 6 bases, the J end by 9 bases, with 15 bases between. The germline CDR1 and CDR2 sequences are MNHNS and SASEGT. This CDR3 is 13 amino acids long. The CDR3 is CASSTEGSLPQHF. DNA for the CDR3: TGTGCCAGCAGCACAGAGGGAAGTCTGCCCCAGCATTTT.

This rearrangement joins TRBV28 to TRBJ2-5, with TRBD2 matching 7 bases. CDR1 is MDHEN and CDR2 is SYDVKM in the germline V gene. This CDR3 has 16 residues. The V gene end was trimmed by 2 bases and the J gene end by 5 bases; junction bases not matched to a gene: 11. This CDR3 is CASSLGGRGMGETQYF. Written as DNA, the CDR3 is TGTGCCAGCAGTTTAGGCGGGAGAGGGATGGGTGAGACCCAGTACTTC.

The V gene is TRBV25-1, the J gene TRBJ1-6; D gene uncertain. V gave up 2 bases and J gave up 9 bases, with 11 bases separating them. Germline V lookup: CDR1 MGHDK, CDR2 SYGVNS. CDR3 size: 14 residues. CDR3 nucleotide sequence: TGTGCCAGCAGTGAACTCGGGGATGGTTCACCCCTCCACTTT. Residues: CASSELGDGSPLHF.

The chain recombines TRBV15 with TRBJ1-2; D unresolved. Germline loops: CDR1 LNHNV, CDR2 YYDKDF (reference sequence). V lost 4 bases and J lost 7, with 22 bases in between. The CDR3 runs 16 residues. DNA of the CDR3: TGTGCCACCAGCACCCGCTTGGGTGTAGACTCGGGTGGCTACACCTTC. Translating it yields CATSTRLGVDSGGYTF.

This chain links TRBV5-8 with TRBJ2-3; no clear D. Trimming removed 7 bases at V and 6 bases at J, with 21 bases between. From germline, CDR1 is SGHTS and CDR2 YDEGEE. The CDR3 loop spans 15 amino acids. The CDR3 bases are TGTGCCAGCCTGGCTTGGGGTAGCAACGAGGATACGCAGTATTTT. This codes for CASLAWGSNEDTQYF.

The rearrangement uses TRBV6-5 and TRBJ1-1; 9 nucleotides align to TRBD1. This CDR3 is 14 amino acids long. Per the germline V gene, CDR1 is MNHEY and CDR2 is SVGAGI. Trimming took 5 bases from V and 4 from J; bases not matched to a gene: 5. CDR3 sequence reads: CASSRRTGVTEAFF. CDR3 sequence (DNA): TGTGCCAGCAGTCGGAGGACAGGGGTCACTGAAGCTTTCTTT.

The table lists this clone with a count of one. The chain employs TRBV6-5 and TRBJ1-3, with 10 bases lining up with TRBD1. From germline, CDR1 is MNHEY and CDR2 SVGAGI. V gave up 4 bases and J gave up 7 bases; unmatched junction bases: 4. This CDR3 is built from 14 residues. The CDR3 DNA is TGTGCCAGCAGTTCTCGACAGGGGGCTAACACCATATATTTT. Its protein product is CASSSRQGANTIYF.

The genes are TRBV2 and TRBJ2-5; D is possibly TRBD1 (8 bases). Germline V gives CDR1 SNHLY, CDR2 FYNNEI. The CDR3 sequence is 14 residues long. The ends were cut back, 1 base at V and 5 bases at J, with 11 bases in the middle. The CDR3 sequence is CASSEDRGGETQYF. The CDR3 DNA sequence: TGTGCCAGCAGTGAAGACAGGGGGGGTGAGACCCAGTACTTC.

Sample share makes this clone large. The CDR3 region has the DNA TGTGCCAGTAGTATGGGTAGGGGGGGTGAGCAGCCCCAGCATTTT. Translated: CASSMGRGGEQPQHF. V is TRBV19 and J is TRBJ1-5; a possible D gene is TRBD1 (6 bases). V gave up 3 bases and J gave up 7 bases, with 16 bases separating them. The CDR3 covers 15 residues. Germline V lookup: CDR1 LNHDA, CDR2 SQIVND (reference sequence).

The rearrangement links TRBV28 to TRBJ1-6; TRBD1 is a possible D gene (5 bases). The germline V gene has CDR1 MDHEN and CDR2 SYDVKM. Trimming left V 6 bases short and J 6 bases short, with 15 bases between. The CDR3 length is 15 residues. The CDR3 bases are TGTGCCAGCAGCTCCGGGACGAGGGGTAATTCACCCCTCCACTTT. Translation: CASSSGTRGNSPLHF. Full variable domain (rest looked up from reference TRBV28 and TRBJ1-6): DVKVTQSSRYLVKRTGEKVFLECVQDMDHENMFWYRQDPGLGLRLIYFSYDVKMKEKGDIPEGYSVSREKKERFSLILESASTNQTSMYLCASSSGTRGNSPLHFGNGTRLTVT.